This T cell receptor (beta chain) was profiled in a study of blood T cell repertoires in COVID-19. Study in general: The study drew acute and convalescent COVID-19 samples from the United States, Italy and Spain. Sources were T cells, B-cell-depleted T cells, or PBMCs; the material itself was cDNA or gDNA.

Trimming stripped 2 bases from V and 0 bases from J, with 7 bases between. The CDR3 covers 13 residues. The V gene's germline CDR1 is GTSNPN and CDR2 SVGIG (reference sequence). As originally analysed: Estimation of nucleated cell counts relied on the amplification of reference gene primers. Method: immunoSEQ multiplex PCR; TCRdb's copy keeps in-frame clones and lacks some. V and J calls and clone size are as listed in that table; D and trimming were resolved from the DNA. The profile shows about 670,000 clones, about 87% of them singletons. The chain uses TRBV30 and TRBJ1-1; D is perhaps TRBD1 (5 bases). This TCR derives from a young woman with acute or convalescent COVID-19. Sequenced input: peripheral blood. CDR3 coding DNA: TGTGCCTGGAGTACAGGTATGAACACTGAAGCTTTCTTT. It codes for CAWSTGMNTEAFF. The variable domain in full, completed from reference TRBV30 and TRBJ1-1, reads SQTIHQWPATLVQPVGSPLSLECTVEGTSNPNLYWYRQAAGRGLQLLFYSVGIGQISSEVPQNLSASRPQDRQFILSSKKLLLSDSGFYLCAWSTGMNTEAFFGQGTRLTVV.